The 4 T cell receptor beta chains presented below share a single source sample, sequenced in a study of beta chain features in type 1 diabetes. The sequenced template was cDNA made from the entire isolated RNA. Measured with immunoSEQ multiplex PCR; TCRdb has only the in-frame clones, and not every one. The sample consists of under 400,000 clones, 15% to 20% of them appearing once. The sample consisted of naive CD4+ T cells from blood. Every receptor here comes from a woman aged 18-35 years in good health.

This rearrangement joins TRBV7-9 to TRBJ2-5, with a weak D call TRBD1 (5 bases). The CDR3 runs 15 residues. V was shortened by 0 bases and J by 7 bases, with 15 bases between the two germline ends. CDR1 is SEHNR, CDR2 FQNEAQ, per germline (reference sequence). CDR3 sequence (DNA): TGTGCCAGCAGCTTAGCACAGGTCCCCAAGGCGACCCAGTACTTC. Protein sequence: CASSLAQVPKATQYF.

CDR3 in amino acids: CASSPTGFGYTF. The CDR3 nucleotides are TGTGCCAGCAGCCCTACAGGGTTCGGCTACACCTTC. V usage is TRBV4-2 and J usage is TRBJ1-2, with D possibly TRBD1 on 6 matching bases. Trimming shortened V by 4 bases and J by 8 bases, and 11 bases separated the two germline ends. The CDR3 is made up of 12 amino acids. CDR1 LGHNA and CDR2 YNFKEQ come from the germline V gene.

CDR3 in DNA: TGTGCCAGCAGGGCCCCGGGACAGGGGTTTTCTTCACCCCTCCACTTT. Protein product: CASRAPGQGFSSPLHF. The chain couples TRBV13 to TRBJ1-6; TRBD1 agrees at 10 bases. V was pared by 6 bases and J by 9 bases, with 11 bases of the junction left unmatched. The germline gives CDR1 PRHDT, CDR2 FYEKMQ (reference sequence). There are 16 residues in the CDR3.

This clone was counted only a few times. V gene TRBV7-9 combines with J gene TRBJ2-7; a possible D gene is TRBD1 (7 bases). The germline V gene encodes CDR1 SEHNR and CDR2 FQNEAQ (reference sequence). This CDR3 spans 15 amino acids. V lost 5 bases and J 4 bases, leaving 18 bases between the germline ends. In nucleotides, the CDR3 is TGTGCCAGCAGCCCCGGAGGGACAGTTGGTTACGAGCAGTACTTC. This encodes CASSPGGTVGYEQYF.